A single count supports the clone carrying this TCR beta chain. CDR3 length: 13 residues. Trimming removed 3 bases at V and 4 bases at J, with 9 bases between. Germline-derived CDR1 and CDR2 are LNHDA and SQIVND (reference sequence). These data originate in a study of T cell changes during pregnancy in multiple sclerosis. TCRdb's table, derived via immunoSEQ multiplex PCR, lists solely in-frame clones and lacks some. The table lists about 59,000 clones, about 90% of them singletons. The receptor comes from a female donor in good health, enrolled as a control in a pregnancy study. The sequences come from peripheral blood, collected in the third trimester of pregnancy. The chain is built from TRBV19 and TRBJ1-2; possibly TRBD1 for D (6 bases). CDR3 sequence: CASSMGGPYGYTF. The CDR3 DNA sequence: TGTGCCAGTAGTATGGGGGGGCCCTATGGCTACACCTTC.